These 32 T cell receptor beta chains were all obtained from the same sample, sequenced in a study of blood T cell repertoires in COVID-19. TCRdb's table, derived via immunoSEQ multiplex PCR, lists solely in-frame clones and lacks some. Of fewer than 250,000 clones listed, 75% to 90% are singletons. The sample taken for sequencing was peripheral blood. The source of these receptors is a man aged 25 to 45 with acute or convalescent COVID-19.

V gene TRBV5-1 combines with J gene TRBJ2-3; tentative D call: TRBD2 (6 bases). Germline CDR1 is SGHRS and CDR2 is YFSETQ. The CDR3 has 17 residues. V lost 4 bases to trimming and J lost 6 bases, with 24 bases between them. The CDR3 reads CASSRTGVQLSFDTQYF. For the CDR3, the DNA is TGCGCCAGCAGCCGAACGGGGGTACAGCTTTCGTTTGATACGCAGTATTTT.

The CDR3 DNA reads as TGTGCCAGCAGCAAAGGGACAGGGATGAACACTGAAGCTTTCTTT. This sequence encodes CASSKGTGMNTEAFF. J is TRBJ1-1 and V is TRBV7-6, with 9 bases that match TRBD1. J gave up 0 bases and V 5 bases, and 4 bases lay outside the gene matches. The CDR3 is 15 amino acids. From germline, CDR1 is SGHVS and CDR2 FNYEAQ. The whole variable domain, filled in from reference TRBV7-6 and TRBJ1-1, reads GAGVSQSPRYKVTKRGQDVALRCDPISGHVSLYWYRQALGQGPEFLTYFNYEAQQDKSGLPNDRFSAERPEGSISTLTIQRTEQRDSAMYRCASSKGTGMNTEAFFGQGTRLTVV.

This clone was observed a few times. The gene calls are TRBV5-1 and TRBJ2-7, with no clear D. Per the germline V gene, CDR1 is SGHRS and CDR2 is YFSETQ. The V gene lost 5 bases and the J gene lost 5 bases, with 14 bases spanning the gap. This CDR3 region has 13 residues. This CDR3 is CASRDALRNEQYF. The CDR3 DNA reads TGCGCCAGCAGGGATGCACTGCGGAACGAGCAGTACTTC.

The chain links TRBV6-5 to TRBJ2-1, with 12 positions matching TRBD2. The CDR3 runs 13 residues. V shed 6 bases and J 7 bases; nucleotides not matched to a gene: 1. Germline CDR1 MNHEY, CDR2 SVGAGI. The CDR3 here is CASRTSGSNEQFF. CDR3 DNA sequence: TGTGCCAGCAGGACTAGCGGGAGTAATGAGCAGTTCTTC.

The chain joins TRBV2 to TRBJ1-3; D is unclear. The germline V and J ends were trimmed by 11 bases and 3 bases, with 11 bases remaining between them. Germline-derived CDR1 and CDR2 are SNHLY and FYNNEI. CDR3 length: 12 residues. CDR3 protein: CAGDKNGNTIYF. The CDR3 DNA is TGTGCCGGTGACAAGAATGGAAACACCATATATTTT.

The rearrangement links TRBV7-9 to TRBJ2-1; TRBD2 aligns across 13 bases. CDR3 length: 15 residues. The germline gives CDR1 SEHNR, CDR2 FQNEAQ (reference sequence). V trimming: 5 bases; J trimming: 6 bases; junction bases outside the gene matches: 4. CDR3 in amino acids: CASSVLAGGFNEQFF. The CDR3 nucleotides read TGTGCCAGCAGCGTACTAGCGGGAGGGTTCAATGAGCAGTTCTTC.

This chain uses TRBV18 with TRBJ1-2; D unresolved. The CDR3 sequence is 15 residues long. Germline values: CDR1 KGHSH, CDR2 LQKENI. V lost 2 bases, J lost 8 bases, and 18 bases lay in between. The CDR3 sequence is CASSPSRVDAAGYTF. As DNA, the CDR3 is TGTGCCAGCTCACCATCGAGGGTAGACGCGGCCGGCTACACCTTC.

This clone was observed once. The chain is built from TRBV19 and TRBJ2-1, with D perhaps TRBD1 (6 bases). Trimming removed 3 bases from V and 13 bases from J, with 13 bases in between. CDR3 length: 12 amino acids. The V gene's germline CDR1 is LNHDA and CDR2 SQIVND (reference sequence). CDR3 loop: CASSIRGQLQFF. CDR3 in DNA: TGTGCCAGTAGTATCCGCGGACAGCTTCAGTTCTTC. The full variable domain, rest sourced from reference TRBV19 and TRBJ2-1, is DGGITQSPKYLFRKEGQNVTLSCEQNLNHDAMYWYRQDPGQGLRLIYYSQIVNDFQKGDIAEGYSVSREKKESFPLTVTSAQKNPTAFYLCASSIRGQLQFFGPGTRLTVL.

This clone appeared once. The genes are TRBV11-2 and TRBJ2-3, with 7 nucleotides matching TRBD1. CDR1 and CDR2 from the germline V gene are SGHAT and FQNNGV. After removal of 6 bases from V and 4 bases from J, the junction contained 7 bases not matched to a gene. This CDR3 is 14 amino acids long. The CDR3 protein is CASSLTGIPDTQYF. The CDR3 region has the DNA TGTGCCAGCAGTCTGACAGGGATCCCAGATACGCAGTATTTT.

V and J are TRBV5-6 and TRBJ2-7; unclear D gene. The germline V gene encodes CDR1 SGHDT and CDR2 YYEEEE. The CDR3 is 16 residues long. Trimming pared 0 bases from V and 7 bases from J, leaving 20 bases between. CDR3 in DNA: TGTGCCAGCAGCTTGGAGTTGGCCCTCGCCCCAAGAGAGCAGTACTTC. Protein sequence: CASSLELALAPREQYF. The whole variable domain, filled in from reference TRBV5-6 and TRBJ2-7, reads DAGVTQSPTHLIKTRGQQVTLRCSPKSGHDTVSWYQQALGQGPQFIFQYYEEEERQRGNFPDRFSGHQFPNYSSELNVNALLLGDSALYLCASSLELALAPREQYFGPGTRLTVT.

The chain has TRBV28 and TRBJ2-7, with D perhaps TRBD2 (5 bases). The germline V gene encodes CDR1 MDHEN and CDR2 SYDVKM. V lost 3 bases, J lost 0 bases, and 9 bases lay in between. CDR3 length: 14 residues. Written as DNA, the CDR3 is TGTGCCAGCAGTTTGGGCGGGTTCTCCTACGAGCAGTACTTC. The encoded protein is CASSLGGFSYEQYF.

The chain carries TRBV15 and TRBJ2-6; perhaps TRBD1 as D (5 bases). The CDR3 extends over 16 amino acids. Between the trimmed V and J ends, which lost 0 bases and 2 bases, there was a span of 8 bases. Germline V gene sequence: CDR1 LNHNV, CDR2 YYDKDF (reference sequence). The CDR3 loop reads CATSRELRAGANVLTF. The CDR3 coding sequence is TGTGCCACCAGCAGAGAACTCAGGGCTGGGGCCAACGTCCTGACTTTC.

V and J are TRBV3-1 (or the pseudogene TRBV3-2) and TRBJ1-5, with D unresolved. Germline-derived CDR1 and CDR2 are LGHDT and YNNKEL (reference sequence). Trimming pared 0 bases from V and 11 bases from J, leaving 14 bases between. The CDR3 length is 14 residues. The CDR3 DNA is TGTGCCAGCAGCCAAGAACCGGGATTTAGGGCCCAGCATTTT. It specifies CASSQEPGFRAQHF.

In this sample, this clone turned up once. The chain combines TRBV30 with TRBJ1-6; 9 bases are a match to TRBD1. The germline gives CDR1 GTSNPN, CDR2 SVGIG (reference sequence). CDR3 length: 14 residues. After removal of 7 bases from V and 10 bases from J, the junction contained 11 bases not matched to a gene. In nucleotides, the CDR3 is TGTGCCTCCACCCCGGACAGGGGCTTCTCACCCCTCCACTTT. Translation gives CASTPDRGFSPLHF. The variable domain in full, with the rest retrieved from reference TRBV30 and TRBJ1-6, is SQTIHQWPATLVQPVGSPLSLECTVEGTSNPNLYWYRQAAGRGLQLLFYSVGIGQISSEVPQNLSASRPQDRQFILSSKKLLLSDSGFYLCASTPDRGFSPLHFGNGTRLTVT.

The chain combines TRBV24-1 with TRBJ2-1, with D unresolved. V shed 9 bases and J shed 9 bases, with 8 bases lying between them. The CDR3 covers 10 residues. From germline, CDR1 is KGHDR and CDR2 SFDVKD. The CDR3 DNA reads TGTGCCACCGCCGGTTTTGAGCAGTTCTTC. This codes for CATAGFEQFF.

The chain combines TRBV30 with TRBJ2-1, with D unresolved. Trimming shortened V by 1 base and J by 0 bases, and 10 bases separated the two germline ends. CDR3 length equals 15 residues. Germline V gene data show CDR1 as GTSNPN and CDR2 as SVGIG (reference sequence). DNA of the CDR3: TGTGCCTGGAGTGGAGGATTTAGCTCCTACAATGAGCAGTTCTTC. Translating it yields CAWSGGFSSYNEQFF.

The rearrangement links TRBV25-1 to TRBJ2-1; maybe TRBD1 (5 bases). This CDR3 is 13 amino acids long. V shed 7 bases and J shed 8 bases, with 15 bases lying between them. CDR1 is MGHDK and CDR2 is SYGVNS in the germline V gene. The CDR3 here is CASTEWKGDEQFF. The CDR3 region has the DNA TGTGCCAGCACCGAATGGAAAGGGGATGAGCAGTTCTTC.

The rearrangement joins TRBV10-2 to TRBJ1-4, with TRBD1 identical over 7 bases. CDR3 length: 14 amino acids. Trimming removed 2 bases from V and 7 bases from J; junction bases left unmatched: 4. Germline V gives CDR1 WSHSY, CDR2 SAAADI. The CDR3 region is CASSEKGAGEKLFF. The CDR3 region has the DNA TGCGCCAGCAGTGAGAAGGGGGCGGGTGAAAAACTGTTTTTT.

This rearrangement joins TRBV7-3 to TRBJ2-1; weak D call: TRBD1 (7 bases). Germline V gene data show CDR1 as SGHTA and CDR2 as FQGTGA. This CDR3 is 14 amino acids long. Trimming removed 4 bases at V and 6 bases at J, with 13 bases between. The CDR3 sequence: CASSSQGGINEQFF. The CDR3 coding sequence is TGTGCCAGCAGCTCTCAGGGGGGCATCAATGAGCAGTTCTTC.

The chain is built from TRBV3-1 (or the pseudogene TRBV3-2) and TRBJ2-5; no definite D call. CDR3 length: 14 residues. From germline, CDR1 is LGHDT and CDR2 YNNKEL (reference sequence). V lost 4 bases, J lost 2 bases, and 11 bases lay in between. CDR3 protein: CASSPKREQETQYF. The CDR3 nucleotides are TGTGCCAGCAGCCCTAAGCGCGAGCAAGAGACCCAGTACTTC.

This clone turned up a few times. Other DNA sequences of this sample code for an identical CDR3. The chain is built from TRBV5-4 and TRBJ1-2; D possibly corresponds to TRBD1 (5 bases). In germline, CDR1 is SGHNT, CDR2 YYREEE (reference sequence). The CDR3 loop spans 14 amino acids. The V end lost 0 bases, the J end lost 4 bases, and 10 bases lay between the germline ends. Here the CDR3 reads CASSLAGGSYGYTF. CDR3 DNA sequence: TGTGCCAGCAGCTTGGCCGGGGGAAGCTATGGCTACACCTTC.

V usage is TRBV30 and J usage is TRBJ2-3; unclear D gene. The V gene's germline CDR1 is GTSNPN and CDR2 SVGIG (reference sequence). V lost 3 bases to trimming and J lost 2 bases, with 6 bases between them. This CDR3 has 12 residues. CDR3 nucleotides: TGTGCCTGGAGCCCTAACACAGATACGCAGTATTTT. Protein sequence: CAWSPNTDTQYF.

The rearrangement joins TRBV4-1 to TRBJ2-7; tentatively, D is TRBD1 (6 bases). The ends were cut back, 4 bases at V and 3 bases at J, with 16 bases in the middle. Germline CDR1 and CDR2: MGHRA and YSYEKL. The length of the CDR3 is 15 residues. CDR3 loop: CASSRQVQGLYEQYF. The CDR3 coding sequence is TGCGCCAGCAGCCGACAGGTCCAAGGCCTCTACGAGCAGTACTTC.

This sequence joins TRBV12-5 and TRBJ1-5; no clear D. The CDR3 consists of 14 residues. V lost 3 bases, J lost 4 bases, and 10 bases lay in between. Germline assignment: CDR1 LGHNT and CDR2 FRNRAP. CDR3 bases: TGTGCTAGTGGTTTATCCGGTTCTAATCAGCCCCAGCATTTT. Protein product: CASGLSGSNQPQHF.

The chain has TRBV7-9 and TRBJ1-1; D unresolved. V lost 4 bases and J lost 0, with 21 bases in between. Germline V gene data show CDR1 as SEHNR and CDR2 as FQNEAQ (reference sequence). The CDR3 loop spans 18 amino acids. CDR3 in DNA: TGTGCCAGCAGCTCTAGTATAGGCTCGGGAGGGATGAACACTGAAGCTTTCTTT. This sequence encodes CASSSSIGSGGMNTEAFF.

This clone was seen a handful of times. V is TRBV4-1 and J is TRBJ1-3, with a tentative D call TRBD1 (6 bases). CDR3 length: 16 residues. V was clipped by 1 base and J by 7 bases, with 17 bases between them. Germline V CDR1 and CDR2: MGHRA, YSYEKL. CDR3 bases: TGCGCCAGCAGCCAAGGGCGTGGGGGGGCGGTGAACACCATATATTTT. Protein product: CASSQGRGGAVNTIYF.

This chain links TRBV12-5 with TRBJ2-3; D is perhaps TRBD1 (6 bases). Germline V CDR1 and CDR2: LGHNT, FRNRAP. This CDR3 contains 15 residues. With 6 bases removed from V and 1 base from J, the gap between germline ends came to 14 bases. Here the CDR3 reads CASGPTGMGTDTQYF. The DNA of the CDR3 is TGTGCTAGTGGGCCAACAGGGATGGGCACAGATACGCAGTATTTT.

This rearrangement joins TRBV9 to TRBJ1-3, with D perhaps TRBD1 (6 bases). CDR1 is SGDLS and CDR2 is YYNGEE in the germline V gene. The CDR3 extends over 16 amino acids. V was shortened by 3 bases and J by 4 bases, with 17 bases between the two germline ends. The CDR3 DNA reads TGTGCCAGCAGCGCCCTTCCAGGGGTTGGAGGAAACACCATATATTTT. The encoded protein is CASSALPGVGGNTIYF.

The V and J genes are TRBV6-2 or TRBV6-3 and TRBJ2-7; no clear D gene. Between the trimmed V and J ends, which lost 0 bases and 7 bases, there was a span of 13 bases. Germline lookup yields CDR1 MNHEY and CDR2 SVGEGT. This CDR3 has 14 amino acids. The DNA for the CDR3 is TGTGCCAGCAGTTACTCGCGAGTGGCGCGGGAGCAGTACTTC. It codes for CASSYSRVAREQYF.

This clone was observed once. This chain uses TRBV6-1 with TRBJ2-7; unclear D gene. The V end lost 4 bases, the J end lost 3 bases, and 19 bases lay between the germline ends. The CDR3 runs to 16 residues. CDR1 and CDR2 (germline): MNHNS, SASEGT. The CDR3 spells CASSVSYKLVNYEQYF. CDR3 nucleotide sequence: TGTGCCAGCAGTGTGTCCTATAAATTGGTAAACTACGAGCAGTACTTC.

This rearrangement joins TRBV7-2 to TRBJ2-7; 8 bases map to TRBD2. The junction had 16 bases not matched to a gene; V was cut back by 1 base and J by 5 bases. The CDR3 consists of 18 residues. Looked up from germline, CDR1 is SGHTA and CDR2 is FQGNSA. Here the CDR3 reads CASSLDGALRGRLHEQYF. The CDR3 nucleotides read TGTGCCAGCAGCTTAGACGGGGCCCTTCGCGGGAGGCTGCACGAGCAGTACTTC.

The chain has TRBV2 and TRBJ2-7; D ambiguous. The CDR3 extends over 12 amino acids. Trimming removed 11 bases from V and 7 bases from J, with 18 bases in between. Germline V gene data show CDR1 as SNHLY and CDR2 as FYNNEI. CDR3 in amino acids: CAGAPDAREQYF. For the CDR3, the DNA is TGTGCCGGAGCCCCCGACGCGAGGGAGCAGTACTTC.